These 15 T cell receptor beta chains were all obtained from the same sample, sequenced in a study of OX40 agonist ivuxolimab in advanced cancers. Produced via immunoSEQ multiplex PCR; TCRdb's table is partial and in-frame only. The sample includes around 63,000 clones, 88% of them seen just once. The sequencing used CD4+ or CD8+ T cells sorted from blood, collected in a trial of the OX40 agonist ivuxolimab. The receptor source for this set is an adult with an advanced solid tumor such as melanoma, head and neck, liver or kidney cancer.

V gene TRBV10-3 combines with J gene TRBJ1-3; D is undetermined. V dropped 7 bases and J dropped 2 bases, with 9 bases sitting between them. CDR3 size: 13 residues. Germline assignment: CDR1 ENHRY and CDR2 SYGVKD. The CDR3 region is CAIKERTGNTIYF. CDR3 DNA: TGTGCCATCAAGGAGAGGACTGGAAACACCATATATTTT.

In this sample, this clone turned up once. The rearrangement uses TRBV5-1 and TRBJ2-1, with a possible D match to TRBD1 (7 bases). The V gene lost 4 bases and the J gene lost 5 bases, with 13 bases spanning the gap. Germline V CDR1 and CDR2: SGHRS, YFSETQ. This CDR3 has 14 residues. CDR3 sequence (DNA): TGCGCCAGCAGCGCGGGACAGCCCGACAATGAGCAGTTCTTC. Translating gives CASSAGQPDNEQFF.

The chain recombines TRBV5-4 with TRBJ2-5; 7 bases align to TRBD2. Trimming removed 6 bases from V and 1 base from J; junction bases left unmatched: 12. Looked up from germline, CDR1 is SGHNT and CDR2 is YYREEE (reference sequence). CDR3 size: 16 residues. CDR3 DNA sequence: TGTGCCAGCAATAAAGGCGGGGGAAACCTCCAAGAGACCCAGTACTTC. This sequence encodes CASNKGGGNLQETQYF. Looking up the rest from reference TRBV5-4 and TRBJ2-5 gives the full variable domain: ETGVTQSPTHLIKTRGQQVTLRCSSQSGHNTVSWYQQALGQGPQFIFQYYREEENGRGNFPPRFSGLQFPNYSSELNVNALELDDSALYLCASNKGGGNLQETQYFGPGTRLLVL.

V and J are TRBV2 and TRBJ2-7; 9 positions match TRBD1. V lost 5 bases and J lost 3; bases outside the gene matches: 8. The germline CDR1 and CDR2 sequences are SNHLY and FYNNEI. This CDR3 spans 15 amino acids. CDR3 DNA sequence: TGTGCCAGCAGTCCACTAGGGACAGGGATCTACGAGCAGTACTTC. It encodes CASSPLGTGIYEQYF.

This rearrangement joins TRBV5-1 to TRBJ2-2; 8 nucleotides match TRBD2. From germline, CDR1 is SGHRS and CDR2 YFSETQ. The CDR3 extends over 14 amino acids. The V and J ends lost 5 bases and 1 base, in that order; junction bases with no gene match: 1. The CDR3 spells CASSLAGNTGELFF. CDR3 sequence (DNA): TGCGCCAGCAGTCTAGCGGGGAACACCGGGGAGCTGTTTTTT.

V gene TRBV29-1 combines with J gene TRBJ2-5; 8 bases fit TRBD2. CDR1 and CDR2 (germline): SQVTM, ANQGSEA. Germline trimming cut 7 bases from V and 2 bases from J; bases unmatched to any gene: 12. The CDR3 length is 15 residues. DNA for the CDR3: TGCAGCGCCGCGGGACTAGGAAGAGGGCAAGAGACCCAGTACTTC. Amino acid sequence: CSAAGLGRGQETQYF.

The chain has TRBV4-3 and TRBJ2-1; perhaps TRBD2 as D (5 bases). This CDR3 is 13 amino acids long. Germline V gene data show CDR1 as LGHNA and CDR2 as YSLEER. Between the trimmed V and J ends, which lost 4 bases and 10 bases, there was a span of 14 bases. The CDR3 sequence: CASSPSLRVEQFF. The DNA for the CDR3 is TGCGCCAGCAGCCCCTCCCTGAGGGTCGAGCAGTTCTTC.

This CDR3 reads CASSLGSGGTNEQFF. CDR3 nucleotide sequence: TGTGCCAGCAGCTTAGGGTCGGGGGGGACTAATGAGCAGTTCTTC. The chain recombines TRBV7-9 with TRBJ2-1, with 8 nucleotides matching TRBD2. J lost 7 bases, V lost 1 base, and 6 bases had no gene match. Germline CDR1 SEHNR, CDR2 FQNEAQ (reference sequence). The CDR3 covers 15 residues.

The chain uses TRBV9 and TRBJ2-1; TRBD2 agrees at 10 bases. V lost 1 base and J lost 2; bases outside the gene matches: 0. Germline V lookup: CDR1 SGDLS, CDR2 YYNGEE. The CDR3 is made up of 15 amino acids. DNA for the CDR3: TGTGCCAGCAGCGTACTAGCGGGAGCCTACAATGAGCAGTTCTTC. It translates to CASSVLAGAYNEQFF.

This clone came up once. V and J are TRBV29-1 and TRBJ2-7, with TRBD1 matching 11 bases. Germline V gene data show CDR1 as SQVTM and CDR2 as ANQGSEA. V gave up 8 bases and J gave up 2 bases; unmatched junction bases: 11. The CDR3 loop spans 15 amino acids. For the CDR3, the DNA is TGCAGCCCCCCCTCCCTGGGACAGGGGGCCTACGAGCAGTACTTC. Translated: CSPPSLGQGAYEQYF.

The rearrangement joins TRBV18 to TRBJ1-5; D is unresolved. The germline gives CDR1 KGHSH, CDR2 LQKENI. This CDR3 comprises 15 residues. Trimming removed 5 bases at V and 0 bases at J, with 11 bases between. The CDR3 DNA follows: TGTGCCAGCTCAGGTCAAGTTTATAGCAATCAGCCCCAGCATTTT. It specifies CASSGQVYSNQPQHF.

This clone is a singleton in its sample. The chain uses TRBV5-1 and TRBJ1-2, with a weak D call TRBD1 (5 bases). V lost 0 bases, J lost 6 bases, and 21 bases lay in between. There are 17 residues in the CDR3. Germline CDR1 reads SGHRS; CDR2 reads YFSETQ. The CDR3 bases are TGCGCCAGCAGCTTGGGGCAGGGCAATGGCATCCGGGATGGCTACACCTTC. This gives the protein CASSLGQGNGIRDGYTF.

The V gene is TRBV28, the J gene TRBJ2-7; TRBD1 matches at 12 bases. Germline V lookup: CDR1 MDHEN, CDR2 SYDVKM. The CDR3 is 15 residues long. V trimming: 6 bases; J trimming: 5 bases; junction bases outside the gene matches: 8. The CDR3 DNA follows: TGTGCCAGCAGATTTGGGGGGACAGGGGGCCACGAGCAGTACTTC. Encoded protein: CASRFGGTGGHEQYF.

The chain uses TRBV4-1 and TRBJ1-2; 8 bases map to TRBD1. Germline values: CDR1 MGHRA, CDR2 YSYEKL. CDR3 length equals 14 residues. Trimming removed 1 base from V and 5 bases from J; junction bases left unmatched: 3. The CDR3: CASSQGTGKYGYTF. The CDR3 coding sequence is TGCGCCAGCAGCCAAGGGACAGGGAAATATGGCTACACCTTC.

CDR3 in DNA: TGTGCCAGCATGGTTTCGACTGAAGCTTTCTTT. Translating gives CASMVSTEAFF. This chain uses TRBV2 with TRBJ1-1, with D hard to call. The CDR3 runs 11 residues. V was cut by 7 bases and J by 5 bases, with 8 bases left in between. Germline-derived CDR1 and CDR2 are SNHLY and FYNNEI.